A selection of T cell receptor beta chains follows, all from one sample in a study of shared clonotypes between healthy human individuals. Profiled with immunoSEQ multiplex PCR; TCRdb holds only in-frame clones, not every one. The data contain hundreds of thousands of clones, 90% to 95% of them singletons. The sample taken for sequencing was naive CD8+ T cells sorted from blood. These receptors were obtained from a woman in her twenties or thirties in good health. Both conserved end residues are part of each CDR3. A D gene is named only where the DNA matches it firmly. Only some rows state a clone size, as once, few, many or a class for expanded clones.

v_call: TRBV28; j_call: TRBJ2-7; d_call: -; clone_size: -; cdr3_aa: CASSLSLAGSGYEQYF; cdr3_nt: TGTGCCAGCAGTTTAAGCCTGGCGGGCAGTGGCTACGAGCAGTACTTC
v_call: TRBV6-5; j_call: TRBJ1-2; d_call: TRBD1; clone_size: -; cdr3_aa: CASSYVSDRTYGYTF; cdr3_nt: TGTGCCAGCAGTTACGTCTCGGACAGGACATATGGCTACACCTTC
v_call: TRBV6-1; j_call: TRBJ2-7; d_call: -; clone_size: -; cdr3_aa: CASSELTLSSHEQYF; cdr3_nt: TGTGCCAGCAGTGAGTTGACACTTTCTAGCCACGAGCAGTACTTC
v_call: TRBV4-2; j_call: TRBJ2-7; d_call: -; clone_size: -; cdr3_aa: CASSQPGDHEQYF; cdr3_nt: TGTGCCAGCAGCCAACCAGGGGACCACGAGCAGTACTTC
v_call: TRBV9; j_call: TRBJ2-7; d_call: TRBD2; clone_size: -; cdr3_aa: CASSSRLAGDYEQYF; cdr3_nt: TGTGCCAGCAGCTCAAGACTAGCGGGAGACTACGAGCAGTACTTC
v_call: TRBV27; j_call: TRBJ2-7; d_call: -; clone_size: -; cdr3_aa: CASRGTVASSYEQYF; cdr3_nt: TGTGCCAGCAGGGGGACCGTAGCGAGCTCCTACGAGCAGTACTTC
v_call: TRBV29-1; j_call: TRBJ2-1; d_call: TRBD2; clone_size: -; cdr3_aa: CSASWAGDKNEQFF; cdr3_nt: TGCAGCGCTTCTTGGGCGGGAGATAAGAATGAGCAGTTCTTC
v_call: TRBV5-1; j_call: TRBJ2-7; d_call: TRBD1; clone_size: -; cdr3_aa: CASSYGTGGLYEQYF; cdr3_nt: TGCGCCAGCAGCTACGGGACAGGGGGCCTCTACGAGCAGTACTTC
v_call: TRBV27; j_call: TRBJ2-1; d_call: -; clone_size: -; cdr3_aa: CASSLMATYNEQFF; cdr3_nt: TGTGCCAGCAGTTTAATGGCTACTTACAATGAGCAGTTCTTC
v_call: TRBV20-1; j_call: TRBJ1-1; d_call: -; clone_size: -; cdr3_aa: CSAEQGEAFF; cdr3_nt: TGCAGTGCCGAACAGGGTGAAGCTTTCTTT
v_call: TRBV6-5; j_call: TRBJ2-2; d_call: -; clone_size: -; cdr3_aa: CASSYSPPTGELFF; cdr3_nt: TGTGCCAGCAGTTACTCGCCACCCACCGGGGAGCTGTTTTTT
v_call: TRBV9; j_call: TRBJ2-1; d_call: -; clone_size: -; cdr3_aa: CASSGQGSFGGSNEQFF; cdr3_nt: TGTGCCAGCAGCGGGCAAGGCTCCTTTGGAGGTAGCAATGAGCAGTTCTTC
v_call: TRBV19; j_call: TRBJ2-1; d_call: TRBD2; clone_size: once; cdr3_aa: CASSFRGRIDEQFF; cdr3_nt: TGTGCCAGTAGCTTTCGCGGGAGAATCGATGAGCAGTTCTTC
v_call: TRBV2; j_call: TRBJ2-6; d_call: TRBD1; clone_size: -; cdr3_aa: CASRQGARLAEYSGANVLTF; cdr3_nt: TGTGCCAGCAGACAGGGGGCGCGCCTAGCGGAGTACTCTGGGGCCAACGTCCTGACTTTC
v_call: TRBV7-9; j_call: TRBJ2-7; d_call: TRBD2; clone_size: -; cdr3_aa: CASSLGGSWNF; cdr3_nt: TGTGCCAGCAGCTTGGGGGGGAGTTGGAACTTC
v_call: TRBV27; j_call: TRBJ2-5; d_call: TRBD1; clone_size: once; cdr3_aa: CASSSPRGGIETQYF; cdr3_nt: TGTGCCAGCAGTTCCCCCCGAGGGGGCATTGAGACCCAGTACTTC
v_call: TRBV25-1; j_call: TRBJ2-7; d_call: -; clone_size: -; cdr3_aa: CASSAARERGWEQYF; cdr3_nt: TGTGCCAGCAGTGCCGCACGGGAACGAGGTTGGGAGCAGTACTTC
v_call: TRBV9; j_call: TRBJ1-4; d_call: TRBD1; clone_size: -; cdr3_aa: CASSDGQGYANEKLFF; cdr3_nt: TGTGCCAGCAGCGACGGACAGGGGTATGCTAATGAAAAACTGTTTTTT
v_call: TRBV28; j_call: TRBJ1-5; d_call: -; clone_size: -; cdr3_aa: CASSYSDSGNQPQHF; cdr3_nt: TGTGCCAGCAGTTACTCAGACAGCGGCAATCAGCCCCAGCATTTT
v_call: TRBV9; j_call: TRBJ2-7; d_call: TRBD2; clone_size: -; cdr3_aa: CASSAPGLANEQYF; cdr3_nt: TGTGCCAGCAGCGCCCCGGGACTAGCAAACGAGCAGTACTTC
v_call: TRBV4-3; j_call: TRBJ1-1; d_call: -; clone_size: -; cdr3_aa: CASSRAAEAFF; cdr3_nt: TGCGCCAGTTCCCGGGCCGCTGAAGCTTTCTTT
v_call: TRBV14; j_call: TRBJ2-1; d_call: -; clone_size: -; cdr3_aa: CASSQEITEQFF; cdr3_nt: TGTGCCAGCAGCCAGGAGATCACAGAGCAGTTCTTC
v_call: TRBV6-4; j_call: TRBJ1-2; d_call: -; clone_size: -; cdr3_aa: CASKILGDYGYTF; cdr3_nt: TGTGCCAGCAAAATTCTCGGGGATTATGGCTACACCTTC